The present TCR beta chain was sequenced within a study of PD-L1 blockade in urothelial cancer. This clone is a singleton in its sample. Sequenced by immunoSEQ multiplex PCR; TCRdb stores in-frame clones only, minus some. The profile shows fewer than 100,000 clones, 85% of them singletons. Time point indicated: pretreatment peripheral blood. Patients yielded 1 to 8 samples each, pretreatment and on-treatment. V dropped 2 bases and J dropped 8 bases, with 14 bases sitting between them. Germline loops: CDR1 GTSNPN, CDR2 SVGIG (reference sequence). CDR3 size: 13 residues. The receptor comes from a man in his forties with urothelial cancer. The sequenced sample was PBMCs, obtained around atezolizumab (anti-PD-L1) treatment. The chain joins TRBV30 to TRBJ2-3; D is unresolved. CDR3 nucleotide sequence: TGTGCCTGGAGTCCTGCGGCAGTTGGTACGCAGTATTTT. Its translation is CAWSPAAVGTQYF.